This T cell receptor (beta chain) was retrieved from a study of T cell responses to AZD1222 COVID-19 vaccine. Points from the study as a whole: Targeting of unmutated variant regions was reportedly seen in nearly half of spike-specific TCRs. Donors were largely white British and mainly female; clonal diversity was possibly underestimated. Just six or seven AZD1222 recipients tested seropositive at baseline.

About this clone: Its antigen is as yet unknown.

Trimming left V 4 bases short and J 3 bases short, with 9 bases between. Germline V gene sequence: CDR1 KGHSH, CDR2 LQKENI. The CDR3 runs to 13 residues. Some clones are missing from TCRdb's copy, which holds only in-frame ones; the method was immunoSEQ multiplex PCR. Of over 130,000 clones in the sample, under 95% were seen once. Doses given second, at about 4 or about 12 weeks, were pooled. The source of this sequence is an adult who received the AZD1222 COVID-19 vaccine. The chain couples TRBV18 to TRBJ1-1; D is unresolved. Source: peripheral blood, taken 28 days after the second AZD1222 dose. CDR3 DNA: TGTGCCAGCTCACTCAACCCAGACACTGAAGCTTTCTTT. Residues: CASSLNPDTEAFF.